Following are 2 T cell receptor beta chains from one sample sequenced in a study of blood T cell repertoires in COVID-19. Profiling relied on immunoSEQ multiplex PCR, and the TCRdb table lists in-frame clones only, not all of them. Of 250,000 or so clones listed, about 80% are singletons. Sequencing was done on a sample of PBMCs or T cells enriched from blood (not recorded which). These receptors were obtained from a man between 50 and 59 years old who had recovered from COVID-19.

This chain links TRBV18 with TRBJ2-6, with TRBD1 as a possible D gene (5 bases). The ends were cut back, 0 bases at V and 1 base at J, with 19 bases in the middle. This CDR3 has 20 amino acids. The germline V gene has CDR1 KGHSH and CDR2 LQKENI. The CDR3 sequence is CASSPPRPDWGSSGANVLTF. CDR3 nucleotides: TGTGCCAGCTCACCACCTAGGCCGGATTGGGGCTCTTCTGGGGCCAACGTCCTGACTTTC.

The chain couples TRBV29-1 to TRBJ2-3, with 11 bases aligning to TRBD2. CDR3 length equals 14 residues. Germline CDR1 SQVTM, CDR2 ANQGSEA. The junction had 6 bases not matched to a gene; V was cut back by 4 bases and J by 6 bases. In DNA, the CDR3 is TGCAGCGTTGCGACTAGCGGGAATAAGGATACGCAGTATTTT. Translated: CSVATSGNKDTQYF.